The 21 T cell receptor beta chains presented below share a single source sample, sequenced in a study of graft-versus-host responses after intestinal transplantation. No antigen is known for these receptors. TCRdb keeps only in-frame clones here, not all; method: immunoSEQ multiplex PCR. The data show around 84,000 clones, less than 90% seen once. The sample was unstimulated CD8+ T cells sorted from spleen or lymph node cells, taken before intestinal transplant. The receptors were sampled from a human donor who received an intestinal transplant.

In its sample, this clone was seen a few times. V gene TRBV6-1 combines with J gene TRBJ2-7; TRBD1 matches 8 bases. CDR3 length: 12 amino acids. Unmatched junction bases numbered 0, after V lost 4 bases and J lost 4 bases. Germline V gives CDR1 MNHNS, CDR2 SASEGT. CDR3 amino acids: CASSGTGYEQYF. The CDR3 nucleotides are TGTGCCAGCAGTGGGACAGGGTACGAGCAGTACTTC.

The CDR3 DNA reads TGTGCCAGCAGCAAAGTGCCGGGGGTCTATGGCTACACCTTC. Its protein product is CASSKVPGVYGYTF. The chain uses TRBV21-1 and TRBJ1-2. TRBV21-1 is given as a pseudogene. The CDR3 is 14 residues long.

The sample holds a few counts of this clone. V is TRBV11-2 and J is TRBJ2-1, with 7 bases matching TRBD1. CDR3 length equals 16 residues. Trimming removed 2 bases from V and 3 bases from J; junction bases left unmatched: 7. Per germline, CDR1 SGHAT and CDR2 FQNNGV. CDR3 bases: TGTGCCAGCAGCTTATTTACAGGGGCGGTCTACAATGAGCAGTTCTTC. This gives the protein CASSLFTGAVYNEQFF.

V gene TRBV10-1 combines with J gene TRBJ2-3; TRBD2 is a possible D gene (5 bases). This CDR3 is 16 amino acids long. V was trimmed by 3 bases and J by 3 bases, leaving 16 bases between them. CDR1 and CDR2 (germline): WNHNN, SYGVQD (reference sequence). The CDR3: CASSDSPGRWTDTQYF. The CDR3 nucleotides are TGCGCCAGCAGTGATTCCCCGGGAAGGTGGACAGATACGCAGTATTTT.

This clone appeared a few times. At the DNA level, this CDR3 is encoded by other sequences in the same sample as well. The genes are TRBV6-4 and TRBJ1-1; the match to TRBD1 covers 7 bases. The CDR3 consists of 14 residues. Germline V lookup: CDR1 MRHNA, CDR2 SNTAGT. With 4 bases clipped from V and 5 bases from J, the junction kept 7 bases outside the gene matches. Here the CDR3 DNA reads TGTGCCAGCAGTGCCGGGACAGACAGGACTGAAGCTTTCTTT. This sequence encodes CASSAGTDRTEAFF.

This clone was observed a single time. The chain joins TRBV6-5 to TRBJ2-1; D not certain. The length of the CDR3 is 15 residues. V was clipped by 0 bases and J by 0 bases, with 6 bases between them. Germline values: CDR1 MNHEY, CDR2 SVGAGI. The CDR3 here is CASSYSESSYNEQFF. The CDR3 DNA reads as TGTGCCAGCAGTTACTCGGAGAGCTCCTACAATGAGCAGTTCTTC.

The CDR3 coding sequence is TGTGCCAGCAGGAACACTGAAGCTTTCTTT. Protein sequence: CASRNTEAFF. The chain links TRBV2 to TRBJ1-1, with unresolved D. The V end was cut by 6 bases, the J end by 1 base, with 0 bases between. The germline CDR1 and CDR2 sequences are SNHLY and FYNNEI. This CDR3 has 10 amino acids.

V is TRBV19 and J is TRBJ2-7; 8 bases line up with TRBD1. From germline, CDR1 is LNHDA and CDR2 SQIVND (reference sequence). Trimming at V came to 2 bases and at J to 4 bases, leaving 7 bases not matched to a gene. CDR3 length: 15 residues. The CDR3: CASSISLQGAYEQYF. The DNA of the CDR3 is TGTGCCAGTAGTATATCGCTCCAGGGGGCATACGAGCAGTACTTC. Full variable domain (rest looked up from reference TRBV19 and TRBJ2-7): DGGITQSPKYLFRKEGQNVTLSCEQNLNHDAMYWYRQDPGQGLRLIYYSQIVNDFQKGDIAEGYSVSREKKESFPLTVTSAQKNPTAFYLCASSISLQGAYEQYFGPGTRLTVT.

The CDR3 spells CASSPEIYEQYF. CDR3 DNA: TGTGCCAGTAGCCCGGAGATCTACGAGCAGTACTTC. The J gene is TRBJ2-7, the V gene TRBV19; D remains unclear. Germline loops: CDR1 LNHDA, CDR2 SQIVND (reference sequence). V was clipped by 6 bases and J by 3 bases, with 9 bases between them. The CDR3 is 12 amino acids.

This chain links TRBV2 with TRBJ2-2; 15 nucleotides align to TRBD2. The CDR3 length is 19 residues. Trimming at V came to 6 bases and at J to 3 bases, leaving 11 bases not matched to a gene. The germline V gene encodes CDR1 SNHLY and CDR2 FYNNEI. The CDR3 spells CASSLLGLAGGGHTGELFF. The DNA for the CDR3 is TGTGCCAGCAGCCTTCTGGGACTAGCGGGGGGCGGGCACACCGGGGAGCTGTTTTTT.

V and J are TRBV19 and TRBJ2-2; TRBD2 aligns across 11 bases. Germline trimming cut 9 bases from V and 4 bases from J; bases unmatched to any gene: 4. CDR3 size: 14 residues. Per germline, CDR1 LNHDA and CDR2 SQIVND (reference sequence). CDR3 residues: CASSSGGCTGELFF. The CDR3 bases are TGTGCCAGCTCTAGCGGGGGGTGCACCGGGGAGCTGTTTTTT.

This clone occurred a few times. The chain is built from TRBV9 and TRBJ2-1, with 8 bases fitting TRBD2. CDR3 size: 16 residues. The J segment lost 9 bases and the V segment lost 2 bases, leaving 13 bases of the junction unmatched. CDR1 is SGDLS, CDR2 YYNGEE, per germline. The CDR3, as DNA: TGTGCCAGCAGCGTCAAGCTCGGGAGCGGGAGCTGTGAGCAGTTCTTC. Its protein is CASSVKLGSGSCEQFF.

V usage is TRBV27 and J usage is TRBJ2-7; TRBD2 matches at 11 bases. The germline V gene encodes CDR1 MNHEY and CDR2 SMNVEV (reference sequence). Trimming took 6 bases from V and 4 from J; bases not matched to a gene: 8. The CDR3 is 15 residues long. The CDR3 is CASRYIAGGPYEQYF. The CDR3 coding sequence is TGTGCCAGCAGATACATAGCGGGAGGGCCTTACGAGCAGTACTTC.

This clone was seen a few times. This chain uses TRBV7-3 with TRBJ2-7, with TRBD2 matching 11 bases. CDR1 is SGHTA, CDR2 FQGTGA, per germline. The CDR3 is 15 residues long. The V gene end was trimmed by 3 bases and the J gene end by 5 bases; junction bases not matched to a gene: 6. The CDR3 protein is CASSLIAGGPHEQYF. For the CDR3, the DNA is TGTGCCAGCAGCTTGATAGCGGGAGGGCCCCACGAGCAGTACTTC.

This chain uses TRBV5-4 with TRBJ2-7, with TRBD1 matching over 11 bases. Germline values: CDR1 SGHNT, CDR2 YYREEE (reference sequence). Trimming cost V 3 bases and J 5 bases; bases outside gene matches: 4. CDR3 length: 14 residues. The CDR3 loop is CASSWDRGNDEQYF. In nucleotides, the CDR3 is TGTGCCAGCAGCTGGGACAGGGGGAACGACGAGCAGTACTTC.

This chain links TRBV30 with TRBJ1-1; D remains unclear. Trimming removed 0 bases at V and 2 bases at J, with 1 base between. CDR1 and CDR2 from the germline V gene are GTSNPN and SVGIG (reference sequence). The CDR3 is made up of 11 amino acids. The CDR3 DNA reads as TGTGCCTGGAGTGTAAACACTGAAGCTTTCTTT. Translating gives CAWSVNTEAFF.

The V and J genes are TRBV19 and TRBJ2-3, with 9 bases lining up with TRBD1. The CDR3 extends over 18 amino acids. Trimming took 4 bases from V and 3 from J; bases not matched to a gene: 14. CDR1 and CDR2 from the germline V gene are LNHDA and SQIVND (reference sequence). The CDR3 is CASSTTPRTGVWTDTQYF. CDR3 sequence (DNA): TGTGCCAGTAGTACCACCCCGCGGACAGGGGTCTGGACAGATACGCAGTATTTT.

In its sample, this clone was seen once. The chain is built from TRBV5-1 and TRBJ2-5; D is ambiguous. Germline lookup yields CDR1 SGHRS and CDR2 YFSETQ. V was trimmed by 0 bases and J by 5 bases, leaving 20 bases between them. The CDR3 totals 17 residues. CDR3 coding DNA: TGCGCCAGCAGCTTGGCAAGCCTCGAAAATGGGTGGGAGACCCAGTACTTC. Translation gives CASSLASLENGWETQYF.

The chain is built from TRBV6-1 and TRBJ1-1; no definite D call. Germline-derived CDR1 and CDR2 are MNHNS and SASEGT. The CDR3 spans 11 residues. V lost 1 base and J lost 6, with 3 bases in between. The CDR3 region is CASSEVAEAFF. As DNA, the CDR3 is TGTGCCAGCAGTGAAGTGGCTGAAGCTTTCTTT.

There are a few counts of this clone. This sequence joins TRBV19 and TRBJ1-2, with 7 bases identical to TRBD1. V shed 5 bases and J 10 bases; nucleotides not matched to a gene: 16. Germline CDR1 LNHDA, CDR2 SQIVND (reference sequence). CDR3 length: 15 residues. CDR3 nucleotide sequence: TGTGCCAGTAGTGCGAAACCCGGGACAGATAAAGACTACACCTTC. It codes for CASSAKPGTDKDYTF.

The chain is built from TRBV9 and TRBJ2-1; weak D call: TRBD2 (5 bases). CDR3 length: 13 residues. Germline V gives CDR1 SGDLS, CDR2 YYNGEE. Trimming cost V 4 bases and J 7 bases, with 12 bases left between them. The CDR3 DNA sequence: TGTGCCAGCAGCCCTTGGGGAGCGAATGAGCAGTTCTTC. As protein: CASSPWGANEQFF.